A single sample is the source of the 32 T cell receptor beta chains below, sequenced in a study of blood T cell repertoires in COVID-19. Measured with immunoSEQ multiplex PCR; TCRdb has only the in-frame clones, and not every one. Here the sample spans roughly 49,000 clones, about nine tenths being singletons. The sequenced material came from peripheral blood. These receptors came from a man in his fifties or sixties with active COVID-19.

The chain has TRBV4-2 and TRBJ2-7; D is unresolved. Looked up from germline, CDR1 is LGHNA and CDR2 is YNFKEQ. Trimming cost V 1 base and J 0 bases, with 13 bases left between them. The CDR3 is 16 amino acids. In DNA, the CDR3 is TGTGCCAGCAGCCAAGTCTCCGCGGAGAGCTCCTACGAGCAGTACTTC. Amino acids: CASSQVSAESSYEQYF.

The genes are TRBV7-9 and TRBJ2-7, with 8 bases matching TRBD2. CDR3 length: 17 amino acids. Germline loops: CDR1 SEHNR, CDR2 FQNEAQ (reference sequence). V shed 5 bases and J 0 bases; nucleotides not matched to a gene: 12. CDR3 sequence (DNA): TGTGCCAGCAGCCCCACTCCTTTTAGCGGGGACTCCTACGAGCAGTACTTC. As protein: CASSPTPFSGDSYEQYF.

This clone has only one observation. The J gene is TRBJ2-5, the V gene TRBV7-9; D is possibly TRBD1 (6 bases). There are 17 residues in the CDR3. The V gene lost 3 bases and the J gene lost 5 bases, with 22 bases spanning the gap. The germline V gene has CDR1 SEHNR and CDR2 FQNEAQ (reference sequence). The CDR3 region is CASSFGQFPPFGETQYF. The CDR3 DNA follows: TGTGCCAGCAGCTTCGGACAGTTTCCGCCCTTCGGGGAGACCCAGTACTTC. The variable domain in full, completed from reference TRBV7-9 and TRBJ2-5, reads DTGVSQNPRHKITKRGQNVTFRCDPISEHNRLYWYRQTLGQGPEFLTYFQNEAQLEKSRLLSDRFSAERPKGSFSTLEIQRTEQGDSAMYLCASSFGQFPPFGETQYFGPGTRLLVL.

The gene calls are TRBV11-3 and TRBJ2-3; 10 bases fit TRBD1. CDR1 and CDR2 from the germline V gene are SGHNT and YENEEA. V lost 5 bases to trimming and J lost 8 bases; unmatched junction nucleotides: 4. This CDR3 spans 13 amino acids. The CDR3 sequence: CASSAGQGITQYF. As DNA, the CDR3 is TGTGCCAGCAGCGCGGGACAGGGGATTACGCAGTATTTT.

The chain is built from TRBV27 and TRBJ2-3; the D gene is possibly TRBD1 (5 bases). The V and J ends lost 2 bases and 4 bases respectively, with 10 bases between them. The V gene's germline CDR1 is MNHEY and CDR2 SMNVEV (reference sequence). This CDR3 contains 14 residues. CDR3 amino acids: CASSLAQTADTQYF. CDR3 nucleotides: TGTGCCAGCAGTTTAGCCCAGACAGCAGATACGCAGTATTTT.

The chain has TRBV6-5 and TRBJ2-7, with 7 nucleotides matching TRBD1. V shed 0 bases and J 5 bases; nucleotides not matched to a gene: 7. The CDR3 length is 15 residues. Germline lookup yields CDR1 MNHEY and CDR2 SVGAGI. The CDR3 nucleotides read TGTGCCAGCAGTTACTCGACAGGGAAGTATCACGAGCAGTACTTC. This gives the protein CASSYSTGKYHEQYF.

The chain links TRBV3-1 (or the pseudogene TRBV3-2) to TRBJ1-2, with 8 bases fitting TRBD1. The CDR3 spans 15 residues. Germline V CDR1 and CDR2: LGHDT, YNNKEL (reference sequence). The V gene end was trimmed by 4 bases and the J gene end by 2 bases; junction bases not matched to a gene: 6. The CDR3 region has the DNA TGTGCCAGCAGCCCTCGACAGGGGATCAACTATGGCTACACCTTC. It encodes CASSPRQGINYGYTF.

For this clone: The germline gene is not matched at one end of the junction; a read error may be the cause. CDR3 region: CASSEARDSYHF. The DNA of the CDR3 is TGTGCCAGCAGTGAAGCGCGGGACAGCTATCACTTC. This chain joins TRBV2 and TRBJ1-2, with 7 bases aligning to TRBD1. CDR1 and CDR2 (germline): SNHLY, FYNNEI. This CDR3 region has 12 residues.

The CDR3 bases are TGTGCCAGCAGCTTGGGAGGGTCTGGAAACACCATATATTTT. Its protein product is CASSLGGSGNTIYF. The chain couples TRBV7-2 to TRBJ1-3, with D hard to call. The CDR3 consists of 14 residues. The germline CDR1 and CDR2 sequences are SGHTA and FQGNSA. V was pared by 3 bases and J by 1 base, with 7 bases between.

The chain combines TRBV5-4 with TRBJ1-2, with a possible D match to TRBD1 (6 bases). Per germline, CDR1 SGHNT and CDR2 YYREEE (reference sequence). V lost 1 base and J lost 3, with 10 bases in between. This CDR3 spans 14 amino acids. CDR3 sequence: CASSLPGADYGYTF. The DNA of the CDR3 is TGTGCCAGCAGCTTGCCAGGGGCAGACTATGGCTACACCTTC.

V gene TRBV10-3 combines with J gene TRBJ2-3; 10 positions agree with TRBD1. Germline assignment: CDR1 ENHRY and CDR2 SYGVKD. This CDR3 has 16 amino acids. Unmatched junction bases numbered 10, after V lost 6 bases and J lost 4 bases. The CDR3 DNA reads TGTGCCATCAGCCCCAACCGGGACAGGGGTGCAGATACGCAGTATTTT. Amino acids: CAISPNRDRGADTQYF.

V usage is TRBV15 and J usage is TRBJ2-7; TRBD1 matches 9 bases. The CDR3 sequence is 15 residues long. V dropped 3 bases and J dropped 5; count of bases not matched to a gene: 8. Per the germline V gene, CDR1 is LNHNV and CDR2 is YYDKDF (reference sequence). The CDR3 sequence is CATSSWGTGQNEQYF. Written as DNA, the CDR3 is TGTGCCACCAGCAGCTGGGGGACAGGGCAGAACGAGCAGTACTTC.

This clone was detected only once. This chain connects TRBV5-1 to TRBJ2-1; no clear D gene. Per germline, CDR1 SGHRS and CDR2 YFSETQ. V lost 4 bases and J lost 5, with 19 bases in between. This CDR3 comprises 16 residues. Here the CDR3 DNA reads TGCGCCAGCAGCCTCAACGGAGAGCCTACCCACAATGAGCAGTTCTTC. This translates into CASSLNGEPTHNEQFF.

The rearrangement uses TRBV27 and TRBJ2-3, with TRBD2 matching over 13 bases. CDR3 size: 17 residues. Germline CDR1 reads MNHEY; CDR2 reads SMNVEV (reference sequence). Losses at the gene ends were 7 bases for V and 1 base for J; bases not matched to a gene: 8. The CDR3 sequence is CASTILAGGPGTDTQYF. DNA for the CDR3: TGTGCCAGCACAATACTAGCGGGGGGGCCCGGCACAGATACGCAGTATTTT.

The V and J genes are TRBV2 and TRBJ2-3; TRBD2 agrees at 14 bases. The germline CDR1 and CDR2 sequences are SNHLY and FYNNEI. Trimming cost V 7 bases and J 3 bases; bases outside gene matches: 6. The CDR3 is 16 amino acids. CDR3 coding DNA: TGTGCCAGCAAAGGGACTAGCGGGAGTAGGACAGATACGCAGTATTTT. Translated: CASKGTSGSRTDTQYF.

The chain has TRBV27 and TRBJ2-3, with D possibly matching TRBD2 (6 bases). CDR1 is MNHEY and CDR2 is SMNVEV in the germline V gene (reference sequence). Trimming removed 8 bases at V and 5 bases at J, with 20 bases between. The CDR3 is made up of 15 amino acids. CDR3 in amino acids: CASGSGWARKDTQYF. The CDR3 DNA reads TGTGCCAGCGGAAGCGGGTGGGCGCGGAAAGATACGCAGTATTTT.

In this sample, this clone is medium-sized. The rearrangement uses TRBV28 and TRBJ1-2, with D possibly being TRBD1 (6 bases). With 5 bases removed from V and 4 bases from J, the gap between germline ends came to 11 bases. Germline V gives CDR1 MDHEN, CDR2 SYDVKM. The CDR3 runs to 13 residues. The CDR3 sequence: CASSPGQTYGYTF. In DNA form, the CDR3 reads TGTGCCAGCAGTCCGGGACAAACCTATGGCTACACCTTC.

This chain links TRBV5-1 with TRBJ2-5, with D possibly being TRBD1 (5 bases). Germline CDR1 and CDR2: SGHRS and YFSETQ. Deletions cut 4 bases from V and 1 base from J, with 14 bases between. The CDR3 has 15 residues. The CDR3 spells CASSDPRQLQETQYF. In DNA, the CDR3 is TGCGCCAGCAGCGACCCACGACAGCTCCAAGAGACCCAGTACTTC.

This clone was observed a handful of times. In nucleotides, the CDR3 is TGTGCCAGCAGCCAAGATCCGTCTTCCGGGACAGGGTTGGGCTACACCTTC. Its protein product is CASSQDPSSGTGLGYTF. The rearrangement links TRBV4-2 to TRBJ1-2, with TRBD1 identical over 9 bases. There are 17 residues in the CDR3. Germline lookup yields CDR1 LGHNA and CDR2 YNFKEQ. Unmatched junction bases numbered 13, after V lost 0 bases and J lost 8 bases.

The chain couples TRBV12-3 or TRBV12-4 to TRBJ2-7; D is unclear. Trimming pared 4 bases from V and 3 bases from J, leaving 7 bases between. CDR3 length: 12 residues. CDR3 DNA: TGTGCCAGCAGTTGGAGTGACTACGAGCAGTACTTC. Translation gives CASSWSDYEQYF.

The genes are TRBV5-1 and TRBJ2-2; D is unclear. This CDR3 region has 14 residues. V dropped 3 bases and J dropped 4 bases, with 10 bases sitting between them. The germline CDR1 and CDR2 sequences are SGHRS and YFSETQ. As DNA, the CDR3 is TGCGCCAGCAGCTCCTTGGCGGTCACCGGGGAGCTGTTTTTT. Translated: CASSSLAVTGELFF.

Notes on this clone: Distinct nucleotide sequences in the sample also encode this CDR3. The chain uses TRBV5-1 and TRBJ2-7; TRBD1 matches at 10 bases. This CDR3 is 14 amino acids long. J lost 3 bases, V lost 0 bases, and 0 bases had no gene match. Germline-derived CDR1 and CDR2 are SGHRS and YFSETQ. The CDR3 DNA sequence: TGCGCCAGCAGCTTGGGGACAGGGGGCTACGAGCAGTACTTC. The encoded protein is CASSLGTGGYEQYF.

For the CDR3, the DNA is TGTGCCAGCAGGCTGGACAGGGGGCGTCAGCCCCAGCATTTT. It is translated as CASRLDRGRQPQHF. The rearrangement links TRBV6-5 to TRBJ1-5, with TRBD1 matching over 11 bases. Germline CDR1 is MNHEY and CDR2 is SVGAGI. This CDR3 has 14 residues. J was trimmed by 6 bases and V by 6 bases; bases with no gene match: 4.

V and J are TRBV30 and TRBJ2-2; 7 bases agree with TRBD1. After removal of 4 bases from V and 2 bases from J, the junction contained 7 bases not matched to a gene. Germline CDR1 reads GTSNPN; CDR2 reads SVGIG (reference sequence). The CDR3 loop spans 15 amino acids. The chain's CDR3 is CAWIIGGYNTGELFF. The CDR3 bases are TGTGCCTGGATAATAGGGGGCTATAACACCGGGGAGCTGTTTTTT.

This clone has a handful of counts. The V call is TRBV7-2, the J call TRBJ2-2, with D maybe TRBD1 (5 bases). The CDR3 spans 14 residues. Germline CDR1 is SGHTA and CDR2 is FQGNSA. The ends were cut back, 4 bases at V and 7 bases at J, with 13 bases in the middle. CDR3 nucleotide sequence: TGTGCCAGCAGCTGGCTACCTCAGGGCGGGGAGCTGTTTTTT. It encodes CASSWLPQGGELFF. The whole variable domain, remainder taken from reference TRBV7-2 and TRBJ2-2, is GAGVSQSPSNKVTEKGKDVELRCDPISGHTALYWYRQSLGQGLEFLIYFQGNSAPDKSGLPSDRFSAERTGGSVSTLTIQRTQQEDSAVYLCASSWLPQGGELFFGEGSRLTVL.

Notes on this clone: The same CDR3 can be traced to other DNA sequences in this sample. The chain joins TRBV2 to TRBJ1-2; 8 bases align to TRBD1. Germline loops: CDR1 SNHLY, CDR2 FYNNEI. CDR3 size: 13 residues. V lost 3 bases, J lost 7 bases, and 4 bases stayed unmatched. Here the CDR3 DNA reads TGTGCCAGCAGTGAGCAGGGGGCGTCTGGCTACACCTTC. Translating gives CASSEQGASGYTF. Full variable domain (outside the CDR3, taken from reference TRBV2 and TRBJ1-2): EPEVTQTPSHQVTQMGQEVILRCVPISNHLYFYWYRQILGQKVEFLVSFYNNEISEKSEIFDDQFSVERPDGSNFTLKIRSTKLEDSAMYFCASSEQGASGYTFGSGTRLTVV.

The gene calls are TRBV2 and TRBJ1-6; 9 bases are shared with TRBD1. Trimming removed 3 bases from V and 8 bases from J; junction bases left unmatched: 2. This CDR3 region has 14 residues. In germline, CDR1 is SNHLY, CDR2 FYNNEI. Here the CDR3 DNA reads TGTGCCAGCAGTGAGGACAGGGGATATTCACCCCTCCACTTT. Its protein is CASSEDRGYSPLHF.

V usage is TRBV4-1 and J usage is TRBJ2-5, with D possibly matching TRBD2 (6 bases). V lost 4 bases and J 1 base, leaving 13 bases between the germline ends. This CDR3 is built from 15 residues. Germline loops: CDR1 MGHRA, CDR2 YSYEKL. CDR3 sequence: CASSRKGAGQETQYF. Written as DNA, the CDR3 is TGCGCCAGCAGCCGCAAGGGAGCGGGCCAAGAGACCCAGTACTTC.

This clone has only one observation. The J gene is TRBJ1-1, the V gene TRBV6-4; TRBD1 matches at 11 bases. The V segment lost 8 bases and the J segment 4 bases; nucleotides outside the gene matches: 9. The CDR3 contains 15 residues. Germline V gene sequence: CDR1 MRHNA, CDR2 SNTAGT. The CDR3 nucleotides are TGTGCCAGCCCCCGGACAGGGGGCGTTGGCACTGAAGCTTTCTTT. Its translation is CASPRTGGVGTEAFF.

The J gene is TRBJ1-2, the V gene TRBV6-2 or TRBV6-3; D not certain. The CDR3 consists of 15 residues. Germline V gene lookup returns CDR1 MNHEY and CDR2 SVGEGT. V was cut by 4 bases and J by 3 bases, with 15 bases left in between. CDR3 in amino acids: CASSSPRGADYGYTF. In nucleotides, the CDR3 is TGTGCCAGCAGTTCTCCCAGAGGCGCGGACTATGGCTACACCTTC.

This rearrangement joins TRBV7-6 to TRBJ1-6; 8 nucleotides match TRBD1. The CDR3 consists of 16 residues. Trimming removed 1 base from V and 10 bases from J; junction bases left unmatched: 9. Germline V gene sequence: CDR1 SGHVS, CDR2 FNYEAQ. The CDR3 nucleotides read TGTGCCAGCAGCTTAGGGGAGGCAGGGGGCGCCTCACCCCTCCACTTT. It is translated as CASSLGEAGGASPLHF.

CDR3 region: CASLGGADSPLHF. The CDR3 nucleotides read TGTGCCAGCTTAGGGGGCGCGGATTCACCCCTCCACTTT. The chain couples TRBV11-2 to TRBJ1-6; 7 bases line up with TRBD1. Per the germline V gene, CDR1 is SGHAT and CDR2 is FQNNGV. The CDR3 is 13 residues long. V gave up 8 bases and J gave up 8 bases; unmatched junction bases: 6.